The clone carrying this T cell receptor beta chain was seen more than once but under ten times. The germline V gene encodes CDR1 MDHEN and CDR2 SYDVKM. Trimming cost V 2 bases and J 1 base, with 17 bases left between them. The CDR3 extends over 17 amino acids. The data derive from a study of T cells in Graves' hyperthyroidism and ophthalmopathy. RNA transcripts served as the template for amplifying TCR beta CDR3 regions. With the HTBI primer set, the TCR CDR3 went through a first round of RT-PCR. Using its own MiXCR run on the multiplex PCR reads, TCRdb lists one record per CDR3 protein. Among approximately 710,000 distinct CDR3 sequences listed, 15% to 20% were seen once.

The V and J genes are TRBV28 and TRBJ1-2; TRBD1 might be the D (5 bases). The clonotype originates from a man aged 50 to 59 with Graves' hyperthyroidism. Sequenced material: blood. The CDR3 spells CASSLLGALTVNYGYTF. In DNA, the CDR3 is TGTGCCAGCAGTTTACTAGGGGCACTTACCGTTAACTATGGCTACACCTTC.